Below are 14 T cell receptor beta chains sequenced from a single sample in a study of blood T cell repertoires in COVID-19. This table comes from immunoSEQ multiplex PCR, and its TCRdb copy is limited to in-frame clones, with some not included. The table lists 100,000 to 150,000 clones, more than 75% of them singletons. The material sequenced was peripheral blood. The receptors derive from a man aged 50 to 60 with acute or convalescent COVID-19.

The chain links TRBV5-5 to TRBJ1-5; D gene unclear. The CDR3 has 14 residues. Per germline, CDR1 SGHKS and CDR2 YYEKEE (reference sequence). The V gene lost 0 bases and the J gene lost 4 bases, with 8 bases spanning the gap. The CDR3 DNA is TGTGCCAGCAGCTTGGAACGGGGAAATCAGCCCCAGCATTTT. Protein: CASSLERGNQPQHF.

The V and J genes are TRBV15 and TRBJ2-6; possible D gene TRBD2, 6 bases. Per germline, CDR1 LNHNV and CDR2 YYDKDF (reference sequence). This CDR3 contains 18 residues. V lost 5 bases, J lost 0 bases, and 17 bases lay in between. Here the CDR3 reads CATSGPYGSNSGANVLTF. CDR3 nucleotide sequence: TGTGCCACCAGCGGACCATACGGGAGTAACTCTGGGGCCAACGTCCTGACTTTC.

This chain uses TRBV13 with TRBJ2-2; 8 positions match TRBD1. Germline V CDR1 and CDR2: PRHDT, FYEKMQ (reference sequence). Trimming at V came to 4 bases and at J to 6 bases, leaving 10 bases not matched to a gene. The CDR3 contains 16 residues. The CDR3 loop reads CASSSYQGALAGELFF. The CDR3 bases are TGTGCCAGCAGCTCATACCAGGGGGCGCTTGCCGGGGAGCTGTTTTTT.

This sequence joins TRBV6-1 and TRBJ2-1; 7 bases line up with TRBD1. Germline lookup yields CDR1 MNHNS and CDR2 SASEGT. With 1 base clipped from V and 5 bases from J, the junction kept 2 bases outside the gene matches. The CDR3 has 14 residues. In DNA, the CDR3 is TGTGCCAGCAGTGAAGACAGGGGAGACAATGAGCAGTTCTTC. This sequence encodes CASSEDRGDNEQFF.

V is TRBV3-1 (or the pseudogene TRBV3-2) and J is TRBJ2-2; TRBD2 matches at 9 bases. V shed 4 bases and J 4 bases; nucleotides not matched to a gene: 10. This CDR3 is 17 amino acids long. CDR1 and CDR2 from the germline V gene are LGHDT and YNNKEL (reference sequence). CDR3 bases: TGTGCCAGCAGCCTACGCACAGGCGGGAGGGCCACCGGGGAGCTGTTTTTT. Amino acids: CASSLRTGGRATGELFF.

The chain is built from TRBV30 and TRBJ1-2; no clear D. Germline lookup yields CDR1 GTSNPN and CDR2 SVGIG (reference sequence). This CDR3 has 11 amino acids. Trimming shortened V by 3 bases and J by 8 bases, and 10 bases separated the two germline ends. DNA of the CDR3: TGTGCCTGGAGGATGGCGGGAGGCTACACCTTC. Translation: CAWRMAGGYTF. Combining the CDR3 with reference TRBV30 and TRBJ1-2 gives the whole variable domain SQTIHQWPATLVQPVGSPLSLECTVEGTSNPNLYWYRQAAGRGLQLLFYSVGIGQISSEVPQNLSASRPQDRQFILSSKKLLLSDSGFYLCAWRMAGGYTFGSGTRLTVV.

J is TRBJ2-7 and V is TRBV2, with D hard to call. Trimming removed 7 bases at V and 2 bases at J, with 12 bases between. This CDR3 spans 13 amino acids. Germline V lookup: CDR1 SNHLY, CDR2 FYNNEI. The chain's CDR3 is CASTTTTAYEQYF. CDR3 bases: TGTGCCAGCACTACTACGACGGCCTACGAGCAGTACTTC.

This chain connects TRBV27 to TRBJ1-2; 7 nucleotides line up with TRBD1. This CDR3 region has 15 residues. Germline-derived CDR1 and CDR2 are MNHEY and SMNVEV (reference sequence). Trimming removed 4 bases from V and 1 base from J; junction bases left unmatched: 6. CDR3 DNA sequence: TGTGCCAGCAGTTCGGGAGGGACAGTTAACTATGGCTACACCTTC. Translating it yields CASSSGGTVNYGYTF.

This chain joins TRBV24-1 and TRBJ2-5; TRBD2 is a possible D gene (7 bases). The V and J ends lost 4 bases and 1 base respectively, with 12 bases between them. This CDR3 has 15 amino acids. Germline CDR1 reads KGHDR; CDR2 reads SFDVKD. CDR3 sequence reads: CATSDRRGRQETQYF. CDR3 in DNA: TGTGCCACCAGTGACCGGCGGGGGCGCCAAGAGACCCAGTACTTC.

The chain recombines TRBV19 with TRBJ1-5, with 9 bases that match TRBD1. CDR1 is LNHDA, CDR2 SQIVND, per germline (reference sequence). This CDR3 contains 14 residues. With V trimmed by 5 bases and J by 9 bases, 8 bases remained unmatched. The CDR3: CASSSLTGGLPQHF. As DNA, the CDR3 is TGTGCCAGTAGTTCCCTGACAGGGGGTTTGCCCCAGCATTTT.

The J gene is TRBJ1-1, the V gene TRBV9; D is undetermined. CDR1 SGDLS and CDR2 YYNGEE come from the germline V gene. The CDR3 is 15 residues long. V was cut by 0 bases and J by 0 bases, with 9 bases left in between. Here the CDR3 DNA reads TGTGCCAGCAGCGTAGCTTGCCCGGTGAACACTGAAGCTTTCTTT. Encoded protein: CASSVACPVNTEAFF.

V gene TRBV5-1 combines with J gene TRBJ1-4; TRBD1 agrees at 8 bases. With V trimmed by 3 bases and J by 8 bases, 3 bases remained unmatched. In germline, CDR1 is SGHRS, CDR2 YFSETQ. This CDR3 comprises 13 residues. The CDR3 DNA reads TGCGCCAGCAGCTGGGGACAGGTCGAAAAACTGTTTTTT. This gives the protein CASSWGQVEKLFF.

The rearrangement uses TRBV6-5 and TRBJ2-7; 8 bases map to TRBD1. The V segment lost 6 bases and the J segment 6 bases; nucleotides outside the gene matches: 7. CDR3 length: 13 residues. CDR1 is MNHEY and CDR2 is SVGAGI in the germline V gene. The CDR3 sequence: CASRLGQGGEQYF. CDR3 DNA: TGTGCCAGCAGGCTTGGACAGGGAGGCGAGCAGTACTTC.

Here the CDR3 DNA reads TGTGCCAGCAGCGGGGGACTGTTGAAAGAGACCCAGTACTTC. It translates to CASSGGLLKETQYF. This chain uses TRBV11-2 with TRBJ2-5, with a possible D match to TRBD2 (6 bases). The length of the CDR3 is 14 residues. Germline assignment: CDR1 SGHAT and CDR2 FQNNGV. Between the trimmed V and J ends, which lost 5 bases and 3 bases, there was a span of 13 bases.